This T cell receptor (beta chain) is drawn from a study of Tregs in tolerant kidney transplant recipients. Study-level background: Related graft donors supplied nonmyeloablative bone marrow transplants, and mixed chimerism was transient.

Unstimulated regulatory T cells (CD4+CD25+CD127-), CD4+CD25- non-regulatory cells, CD4 and CD8 cells were FACS-sorted from thawed PBMCs. Germline assignment: CDR1 KGHSH and CDR2 LQKENI. Trimming stripped 2 bases from V and 3 bases from J, with 7 bases between. This CDR3 spans 13 amino acids. In regard to this clone: The antigen is unknown.

Repertoires were generated with immunoSEQ multiplex PCR, while TCRdb's copy carries only in-frame clones and drops some. The sample holds more than 75,000 clones, roughly 93% seen once. Study-level points and caveats: Donor-specific Treg expansion exceeded global Treg expansion in tolerant patients, suggesting antigen drive.

This clonotype originated in a human donor who received a combined kidney and bone marrow transplant. The starting material was CD4+ T cells from blood, obtained before the transplant. V is TRBV18 and J is TRBJ1-2, with D possibly being TRBD1 (5 bases). The CDR3 spells CASSPSRDYGYTF. The CDR3 DNA reads as TGTGCCAGCTCACCATCCAGGGACTATGGCTACACCTTC.